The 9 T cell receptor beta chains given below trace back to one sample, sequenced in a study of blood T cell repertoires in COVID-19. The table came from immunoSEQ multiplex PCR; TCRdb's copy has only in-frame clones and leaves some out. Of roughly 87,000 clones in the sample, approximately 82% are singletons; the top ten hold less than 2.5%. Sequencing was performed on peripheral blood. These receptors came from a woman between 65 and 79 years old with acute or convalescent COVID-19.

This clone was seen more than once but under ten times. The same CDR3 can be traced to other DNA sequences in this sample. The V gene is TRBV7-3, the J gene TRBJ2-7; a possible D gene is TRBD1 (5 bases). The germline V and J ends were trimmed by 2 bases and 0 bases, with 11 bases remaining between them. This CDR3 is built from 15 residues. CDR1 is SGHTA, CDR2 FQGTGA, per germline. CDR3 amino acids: CASSLQGYGSYEQYF. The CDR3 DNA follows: TGTGCCAGCAGCTTACAGGGCTATGGCTCCTACGAGCAGTACTTC.

CDR3 DNA sequence: TGTGCCAGCAGCTGGACTAGCGCACCTCAAGAGACCCAGTACTTC. Translating gives CASSWTSAPQETQYF. The rearrangement links TRBV5-4 to TRBJ2-5, with 9 bases fitting TRBD2. J gave up 2 bases and V 3 bases, and 5 bases lay outside the gene matches. From germline, CDR1 is SGHNT and CDR2 YYREEE (reference sequence). This CDR3 is built from 15 residues.

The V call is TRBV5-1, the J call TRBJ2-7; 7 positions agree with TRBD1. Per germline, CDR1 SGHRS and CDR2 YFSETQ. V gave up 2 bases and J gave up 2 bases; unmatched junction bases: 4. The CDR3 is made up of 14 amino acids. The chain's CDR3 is CASSLGGPAYEQYF. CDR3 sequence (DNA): TGCGCCAGCAGCTTAGGGGGCCCGGCCTACGAGCAGTACTTC.

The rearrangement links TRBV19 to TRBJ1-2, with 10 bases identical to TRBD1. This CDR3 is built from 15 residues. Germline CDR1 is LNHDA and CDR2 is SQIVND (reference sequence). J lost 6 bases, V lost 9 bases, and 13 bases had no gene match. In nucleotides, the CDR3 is TGTGCCAGCCAAAACTTGGACAGGGGGTTCGATGGCTACACCTTC. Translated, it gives CASQNLDRGFDGYTF. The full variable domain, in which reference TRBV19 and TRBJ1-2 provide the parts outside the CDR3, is DGGITQSPKYLFRKEGQNVTLSCEQNLNHDAMYWYRQDPGQGLRLIYYSQIVNDFQKGDIAEGYSVSREKKESFPLTVTSAQKNPTAFYLCASQNLDRGFDGYTFGSGTRLTVV.

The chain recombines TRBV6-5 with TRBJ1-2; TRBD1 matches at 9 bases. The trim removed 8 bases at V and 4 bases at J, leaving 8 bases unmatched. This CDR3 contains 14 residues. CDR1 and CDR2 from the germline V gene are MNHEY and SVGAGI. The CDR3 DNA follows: TGTGCCAGCGGATTTGGACAGGGGAGCTATGGCTACACCTTC. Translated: CASGFGQGSYGYTF.

The CDR3 DNA reads as TGTGCCAGCAGCCGCCAGGGTGACACTGAAGCTTTCTTT. Its translation: CASSRQGDTEAFF. The V call is TRBV7-9, the J call TRBJ1-1, with D perhaps matching TRBD1 (5 bases). Germline CDR1 and CDR2: SEHNR and FQNEAQ (reference sequence). The V and J ends lost 5 bases and 3 bases respectively, with 10 bases between them. This CDR3 has 13 residues.

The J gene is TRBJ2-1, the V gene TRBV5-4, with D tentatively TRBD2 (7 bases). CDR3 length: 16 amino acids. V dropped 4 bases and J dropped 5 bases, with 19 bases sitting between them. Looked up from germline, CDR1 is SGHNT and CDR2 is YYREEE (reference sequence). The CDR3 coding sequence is TGTGCCAGCAGCGCGGGGGCAGGGGACGGAGACAATGAGCAGTTCTTC. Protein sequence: CASSAGAGDGDNEQFF. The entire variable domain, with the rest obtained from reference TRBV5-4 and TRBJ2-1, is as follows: ETGVTQSPTHLIKTRGQQVTLRCSSQSGHNTVSWYQQALGQGPQFIFQYYREEENGRGNFPPRFSGLQFPNYSSELNVNALELDDSALYLCASSAGAGDGDNEQFFGPGTRLTVL.

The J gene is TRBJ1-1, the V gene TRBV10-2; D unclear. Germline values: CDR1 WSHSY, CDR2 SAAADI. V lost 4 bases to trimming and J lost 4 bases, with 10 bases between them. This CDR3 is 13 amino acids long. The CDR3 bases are TGCGCCAGCAGTGCCCTCGGGTCCACTGAAGCTTTCTTT. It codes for CASSALGSTEAFF.

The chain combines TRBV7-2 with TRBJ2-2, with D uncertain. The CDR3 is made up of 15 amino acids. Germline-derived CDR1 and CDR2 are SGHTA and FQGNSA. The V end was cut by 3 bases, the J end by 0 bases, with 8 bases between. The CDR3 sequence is CASSLRRTNTGELFF. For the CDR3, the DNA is TGTGCCAGCAGCTTGAGGCGAACGAACACCGGGGAGCTGTTTTTT. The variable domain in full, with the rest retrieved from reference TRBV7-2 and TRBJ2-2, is GAGVSQSPSNKVTEKGKDVELRCDPISGHTALYWYRQSLGQGLEFLIYFQGNSAPDKSGLPSDRFSAERTGGSVSTLTIQRTQQEDSAVYLCASSLRRTNTGELFFGEGSRLTVL.